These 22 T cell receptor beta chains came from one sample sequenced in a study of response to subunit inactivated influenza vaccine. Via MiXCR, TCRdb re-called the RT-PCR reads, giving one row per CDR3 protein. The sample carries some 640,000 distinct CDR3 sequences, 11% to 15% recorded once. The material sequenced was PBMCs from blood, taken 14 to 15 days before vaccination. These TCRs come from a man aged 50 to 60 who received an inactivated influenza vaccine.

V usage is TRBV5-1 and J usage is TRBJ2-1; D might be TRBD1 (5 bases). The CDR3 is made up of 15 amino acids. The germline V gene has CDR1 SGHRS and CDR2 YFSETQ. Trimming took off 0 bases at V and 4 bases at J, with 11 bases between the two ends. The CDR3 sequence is CASSLAHRTYNEQFF. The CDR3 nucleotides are TGCGCCAGCAGCTTGGCCCACAGGACATACAATGAGCAGTTCTTC. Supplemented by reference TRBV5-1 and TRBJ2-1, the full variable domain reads KAGVTQTPRYLIKTRGQQVTLSCSPISGHRSVSWYQQTPGQGLQFLFEYFSETQRNKGNFPGRFSGRQFSNSRSEMNVSTLELGDSALYLCASSLAHRTYNEQFFGPGTRLTVL.

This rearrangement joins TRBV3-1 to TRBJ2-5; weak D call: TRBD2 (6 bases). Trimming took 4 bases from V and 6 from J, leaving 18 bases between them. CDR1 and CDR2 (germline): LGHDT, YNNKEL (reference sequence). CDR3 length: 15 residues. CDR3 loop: CASSPGLLAVQTQYF. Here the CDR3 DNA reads TGTGCCAGCAGCCCGGGACTTCTGGCGGTACAGACCCAGTACTTC.

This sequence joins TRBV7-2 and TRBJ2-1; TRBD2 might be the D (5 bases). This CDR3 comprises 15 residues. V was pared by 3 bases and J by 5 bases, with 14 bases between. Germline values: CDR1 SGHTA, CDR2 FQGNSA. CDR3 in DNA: TGTGCCAGCAGCTTTAATCTACCGGGGAACAATGAGCAGTTCTTC. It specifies CASSFNLPGNNEQFF.

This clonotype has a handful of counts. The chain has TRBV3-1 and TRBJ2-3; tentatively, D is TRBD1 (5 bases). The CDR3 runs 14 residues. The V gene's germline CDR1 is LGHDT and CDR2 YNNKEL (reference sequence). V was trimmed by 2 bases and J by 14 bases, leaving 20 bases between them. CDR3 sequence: CASSQSGPSKVLYF. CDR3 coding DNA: TGTGCCAGCAGCCAATCAGGGCCCTCTAAGGTCCTGTATTTT.

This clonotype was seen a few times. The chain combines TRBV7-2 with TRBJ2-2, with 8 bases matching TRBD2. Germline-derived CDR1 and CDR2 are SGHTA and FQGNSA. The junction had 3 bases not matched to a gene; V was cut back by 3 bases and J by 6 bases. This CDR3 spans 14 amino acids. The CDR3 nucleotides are TGTGCCAGCAGCTTCAGCGGGAGATCCGGGGAGCTGTTTTTT. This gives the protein CASSFSGRSGELFF.

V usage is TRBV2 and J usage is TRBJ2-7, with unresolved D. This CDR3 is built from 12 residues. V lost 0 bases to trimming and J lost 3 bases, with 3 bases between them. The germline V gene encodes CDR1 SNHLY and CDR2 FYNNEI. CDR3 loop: CASSEANYEQYF. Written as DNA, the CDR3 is TGTGCCAGCAGTGAAGCAAACTACGAGCAGTACTTC.

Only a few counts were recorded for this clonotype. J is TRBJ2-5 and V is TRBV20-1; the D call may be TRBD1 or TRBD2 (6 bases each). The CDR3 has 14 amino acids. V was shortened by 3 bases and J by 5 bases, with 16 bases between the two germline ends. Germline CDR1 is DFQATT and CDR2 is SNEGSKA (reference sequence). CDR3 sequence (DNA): TGCAGTGCTAGTTCCGGACAGCGGGTGGAGACCCAGTACTTC. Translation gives CSASSGQRVETQYF.

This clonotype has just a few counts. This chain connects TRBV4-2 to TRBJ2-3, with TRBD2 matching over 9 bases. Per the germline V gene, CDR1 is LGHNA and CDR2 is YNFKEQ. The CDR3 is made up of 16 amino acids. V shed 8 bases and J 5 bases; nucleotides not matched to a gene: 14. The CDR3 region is CASSLPAAGGQDTQYF. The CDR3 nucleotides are TGTGCCAGCTCTTTACCGGCAGCGGGGGGACAAGATACGCAGTATTTT.

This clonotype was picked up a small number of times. The CDR3 here is CATSLTSGETQYF. CDR3 DNA sequence: TGTGCCACCAGCCTAACCTCGGGAGAGACCCAGTACTTC. The chain uses TRBV15 and TRBJ2-5; the D is unclear. The CDR3 runs 13 residues. The ends were cut back, 5 bases at V and 4 bases at J, with 11 bases in the middle. Germline CDR1 reads LNHNV; CDR2 reads YYDKDF (reference sequence). Based on the CDR3 plus reference TRBV15 and TRBJ2-5, the full variable domain is DAMVIQNPRYQVTQFGKPVTLSCSQTLNHNVMYWYQQKSSQAPKLLFHYYDKDFNNEADTPDNFQSRRPNTSFCFLDIRSPGLGDTAMYLCATSLTSGETQYFGPGTRLLVL.

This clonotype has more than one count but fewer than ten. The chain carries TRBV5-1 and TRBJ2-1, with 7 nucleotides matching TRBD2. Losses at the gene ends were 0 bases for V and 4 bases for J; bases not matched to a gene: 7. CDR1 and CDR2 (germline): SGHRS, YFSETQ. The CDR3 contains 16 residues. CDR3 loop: CASSLGDYLNYNEQFF. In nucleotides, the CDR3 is TGCGCCAGCAGCTTGGGGGACTACCTCAATTACAATGAGCAGTTCTTC.

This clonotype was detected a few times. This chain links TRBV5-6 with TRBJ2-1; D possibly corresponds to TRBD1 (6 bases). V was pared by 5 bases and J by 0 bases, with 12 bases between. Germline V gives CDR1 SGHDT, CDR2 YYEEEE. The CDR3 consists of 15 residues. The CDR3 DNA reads TGTGCCAGCAGTCGCGGACAGAGCTCCTACAATGAGCAGTTCTTC. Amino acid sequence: CASSRGQSSYNEQFF.

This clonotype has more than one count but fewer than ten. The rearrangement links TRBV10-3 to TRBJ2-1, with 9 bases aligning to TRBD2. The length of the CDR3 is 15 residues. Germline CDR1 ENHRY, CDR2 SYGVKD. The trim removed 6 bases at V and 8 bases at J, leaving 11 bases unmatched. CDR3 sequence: CAIRPAGGFGDEQFF. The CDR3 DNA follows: TGTGCCATCAGACCAGCGGGGGGTTTCGGCGATGAGCAGTTCTTC.

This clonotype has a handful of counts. CDR3 nucleotides: TGTGCCAGCAGTTTCTACGGGATAGCGGGGGGTGATGACAATGAGCAGTTCTTC. It encodes CASSFYGIAGGDDNEQFF. V usage is TRBV27 and J usage is TRBJ2-1; 10 bases are a match to TRBD2. J lost 5 bases, V lost 3 bases, and 13 bases had no gene match. The CDR3 runs to 18 residues. Germline V gene lookup returns CDR1 MNHEY and CDR2 SMNVEV (reference sequence).

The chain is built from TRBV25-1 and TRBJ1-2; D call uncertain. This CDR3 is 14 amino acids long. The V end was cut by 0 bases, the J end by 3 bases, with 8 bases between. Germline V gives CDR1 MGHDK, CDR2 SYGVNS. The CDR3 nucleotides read TGTGCCAGCAGTGAATATCGGCAAGACTATGGCTACACCTTC. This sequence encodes CASSEYRQDYGYTF.

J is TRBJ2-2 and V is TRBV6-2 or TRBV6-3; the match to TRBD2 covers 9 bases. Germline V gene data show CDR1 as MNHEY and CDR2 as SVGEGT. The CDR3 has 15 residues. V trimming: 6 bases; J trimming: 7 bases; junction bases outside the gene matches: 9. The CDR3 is CASSDGGLALGELFF. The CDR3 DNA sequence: TGTGCCAGCAGCGACGGGGGACTAGCACTCGGGGAGCTGTTTTTT.

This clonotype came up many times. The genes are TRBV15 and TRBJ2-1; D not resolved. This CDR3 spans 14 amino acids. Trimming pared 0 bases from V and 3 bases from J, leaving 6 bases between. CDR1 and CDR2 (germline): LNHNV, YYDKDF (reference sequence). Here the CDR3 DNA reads TGTGCCACCAGCAGAGATACCAGCTACAATGAGCAGTTCTTC. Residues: CATSRDTSYNEQFF. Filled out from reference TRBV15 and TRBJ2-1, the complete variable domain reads DAMVIQNPRYQVTQFGKPVTLSCSQTLNHNVMYWYQQKSSQAPKLLFHYYDKDFNNEADTPDNFQSRRPNTSFCFLDIRSPGLGDTAMYLCATSRDTSYNEQFFGPGTRLTVL.

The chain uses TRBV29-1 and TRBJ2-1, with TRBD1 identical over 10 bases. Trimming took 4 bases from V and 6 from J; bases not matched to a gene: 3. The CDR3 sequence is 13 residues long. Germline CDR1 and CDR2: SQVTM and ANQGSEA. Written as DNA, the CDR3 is TGCAGCGTTGTGGGACAGGGGATCAATGAGCAGTTCTTC. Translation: CSVVGQGINEQFF.

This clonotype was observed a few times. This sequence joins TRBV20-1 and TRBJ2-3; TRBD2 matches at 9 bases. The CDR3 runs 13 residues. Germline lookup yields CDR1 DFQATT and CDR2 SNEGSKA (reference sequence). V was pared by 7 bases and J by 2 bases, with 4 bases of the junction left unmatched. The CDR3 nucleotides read TGCAGTGTAGCGGGGGCCAACACAGATACGCAGTATTTT. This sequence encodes CSVAGANTDTQYF.

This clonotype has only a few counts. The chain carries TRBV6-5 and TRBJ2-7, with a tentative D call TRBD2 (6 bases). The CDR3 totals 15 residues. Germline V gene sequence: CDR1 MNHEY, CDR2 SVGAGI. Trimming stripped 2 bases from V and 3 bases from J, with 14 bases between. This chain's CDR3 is CASSYPTVGGYEQYF. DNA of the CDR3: TGTGCCAGCAGTTACCCGACAGTGGGAGGCTACGAGCAGTACTTC.

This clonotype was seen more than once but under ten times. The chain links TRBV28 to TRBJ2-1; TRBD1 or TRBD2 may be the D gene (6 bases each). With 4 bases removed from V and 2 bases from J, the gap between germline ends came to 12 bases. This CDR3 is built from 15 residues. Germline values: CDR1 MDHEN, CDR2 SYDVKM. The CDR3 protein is CASSWGRGPYNEQFF. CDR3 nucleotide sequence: TGTGCCAGCAGTTGGGGGCGGGGTCCCTACAATGAGCAGTTCTTC.

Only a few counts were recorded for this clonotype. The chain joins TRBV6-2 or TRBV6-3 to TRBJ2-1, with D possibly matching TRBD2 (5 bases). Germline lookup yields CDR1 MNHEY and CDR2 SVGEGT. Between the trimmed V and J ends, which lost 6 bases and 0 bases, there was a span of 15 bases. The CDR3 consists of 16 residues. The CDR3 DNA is TGTGCCAGCAGCCCCCCAGCGGCGAGCTCCTACAATGAGCAGTTCTTC. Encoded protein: CASSPPAASSYNEQFF.

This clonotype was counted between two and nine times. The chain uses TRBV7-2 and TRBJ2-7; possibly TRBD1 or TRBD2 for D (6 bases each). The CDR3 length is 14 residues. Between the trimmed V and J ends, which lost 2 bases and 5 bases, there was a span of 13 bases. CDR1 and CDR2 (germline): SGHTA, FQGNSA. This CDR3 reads CASSLRGALDEQYF. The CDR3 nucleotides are TGTGCCAGCAGCTTAAGGGGGGCTCTGGACGAGCAGTACTTC.